The 8 T cell receptor beta chains presented below share a single source sample, sequenced in a study of T-cell reconstitution after alpha-beta-depleted transplantation in children. It was with unique molecular identifiers that the TCRbeta library was prepared. TCRdb processed the PCR reads anew with MiXCR; each CDR3 protein has one entry. The sample lists 500,000 to 750,000 distinct CDR3 sequences; 10% to 15% were seen once. Material: PBMCs, mostly from graft donor cells, obtained 360 days after TCRalphabeta/CD19-depleted stem cell transplant. The origin of the receptors is a male patient between 10 and 17 years old who had a stem cell transplant for acute myeloid leukemia, so the T cells may come from the graft donor.

In its sample, this clonotype ranks as medium-sized. The chain is built from TRBV7-9 and TRBJ2-1, with D perhaps matching TRBD2 (6 bases). Germline CDR1 and CDR2: SEHNR and FQNEAQ (reference sequence). The CDR3 covers 14 residues. Deletions cut 2 bases from V and 2 bases from J, with 7 bases between. The CDR3 DNA reads TGTGCCAGCAGCTTATCGGGGGCCTACAATGAGCAGTTCTTC. Translating gives CASSLSGAYNEQFF.

This clonotype was seen ten or more times. This chain joins TRBV6-2 or TRBV6-3 and TRBJ2-3; possibly TRBD2 for D (6 bases). Germline V gene lookup returns CDR1 MNHEY and CDR2 SVGEGT. V lost 2 bases and J 7 bases, leaving 19 bases between the germline ends. The CDR3 loop spans 16 amino acids. The chain's CDR3 is CASSYATSRKVYTQYF. CDR3 DNA sequence: TGTGCCAGCAGTTACGCTACTAGCAGGAAGGTATATACGCAGTATTTT.

The sample holds many counts of this clonotype. V and J are TRBV20-1 and TRBJ2-1; D may be TRBD1 (6 bases). The ends were cut back, 2 bases at V and 4 bases at J, with 18 bases in the middle. Germline V gene sequence: CDR1 DFQATT, CDR2 SNEGSKA (reference sequence). The CDR3 spans 16 residues. The CDR3 here is CSARNLGAIKYNEQFF. The CDR3 nucleotides are TGCAGTGCTAGAAACCTGGGGGCTATAAAGTACAATGAGCAGTTCTTC.

The CDR3 sequence is CASSLKGNTGELFF. CDR3 DNA: TGTGCCAGCAGCTTGAAAGGGAACACCGGGGAGCTGTTTTTT. The V and J genes are TRBV5-5 and TRBJ2-2; the D is unclear. V shed 1 base and J shed 1 base, with 5 bases lying between them. Germline V lookup: CDR1 SGHKS, CDR2 YYEKEE (reference sequence). The CDR3 has 14 residues.

The CDR3 here is CATSRERRSSYNEQFF. CDR3 in DNA: TGTGCCACCAGCAGAGAACGACGAAGCTCCTACAATGAGCAGTTCTTC. The V and J genes are TRBV15 and TRBJ2-1; no clear D gene. The CDR3 contains 16 residues. V was pared by 0 bases and J by 0 bases, with 9 bases between. CDR1 is LNHNV and CDR2 is YYDKDF in the germline V gene (reference sequence).

This clonotype was seen repeatedly, ten times or more. The chain links TRBV5-1 to TRBJ2-1, with a weak D call TRBD2 (6 bases). Germline CDR1 is SGHRS and CDR2 is YFSETQ. Trimming removed 4 bases from V and 10 bases from J, with 18 bases in between. The length of the CDR3 is 14 residues. The CDR3 nucleotides read TGCGCCAGCAGCGCGGGACTTCCCGCTATGGAGCAGTTCTTC. Amino acid sequence: CASSAGLPAMEQFF.

This clonotype was seen a few times. This chain joins TRBV27 and TRBJ2-7; a weak D match, TRBD1 (6 bases). The V end lost 7 bases, the J end lost 1 base, and 17 bases lay between the germline ends. Germline CDR1 is MNHEY and CDR2 is SMNVEV (reference sequence). There are 15 residues in the CDR3. CDR3 in amino acids: CASTKSVGQSYEQYF. The CDR3 DNA is TGTGCCAGCACCAAATCTGTCGGACAGTCCTACGAGCAGTACTTC.

This clonotype was detected many times. This chain connects TRBV6-2 or TRBV6-3 to TRBJ2-7; no clear D gene. Germline loops: CDR1 MNHEY, CDR2 SVGEGT. This CDR3 has 13 amino acids. The germline V and J ends were trimmed by 2 bases and 6 bases, with 11 bases remaining between them. CDR3 DNA sequence: TGTGCCAGCAGTTACGTTCTCCTTGGCGAGCAGTACTTC. This sequence encodes CASSYVLLGEQYF.